A selection of T cell receptor beta chains follows, all from one sample in a study of T cells expressing NK-cell markers. TCRdb reanalyzed the 5' RACE reads and collapses them to one entry per CDR3 protein, without DNA. The specimen's table records 250,000 or so distinct CDR3 sequences. Sequenced material: blood T cells: a sorted CD56 or NKG2C T cell subset, CD4+ or CD8+ T cells, or bulk PBMC T cells (not recorded which). The source is a woman aged 18 to 69 in good health. CDR3s include the opening cysteine and the closing phenylalanine or tryptophan.

J,length,V,CDR3
TRBJ2-1,14,TRBV20-1,CSALTGQGEDEQFF
TRBJ2-7,15,TRBV7-2,CASSRGLAENYEQYF
TRBJ2-2,16,TRBV7-2,CASSFLPPKDTGELFF
TRBJ2-3,15,TRBV11-2,CASSLQQLPTDTQYF
TRBJ1-2,15,TRBV7-9,CASSLGPSSIYGYTF
TRBJ2-3,16,TRBV4-2,CASSPTTSGLRDTQYF
TRBJ1-2,12,TRBV3-1,CASSQRIYGYTF
TRBJ2-1,17,TRBV12-3/TRBV12-4,CASSLGGSGRPWVEQFF
TRBJ2-3,13,TRBV9,CASSVVGWDTQYF
TRBJ1-5,15,TRBV20-1,CSASEEQGGNQPQHF
TRBJ2-7,13,TRBV28,CASRVTPTYEQYF
TRBJ1-1,12,TRBV7-8,CASRPDAGEAFF
TRBJ1-2,14,TRBV7-2,CASSSRQENYGYTF
TRBJ1-1,14,TRBV7-2,CASSPIEWGEEAFF
TRBJ1-5,15,TRBV5-1,CASSLSGVSNQPQHF
TRBJ2-5,14,TRBV29-1,CSVEAEEVGETQYF
TRBJ2-3,14,TRBV12-3/TRBV12-4,CASTRDRASDTQYF
TRBJ2-5,14,TRBV7-2,CASILGQGAETQYF
TRBJ1-4,15,TRBV7-2,CASSGVTGTNEKLFF
TRBJ2-1,13,TRBV19,CASSIAAINEQFF
TRBJ2-4,18,TRBV6-5,CASSYSVGLAGAKNIQYF
TRBJ1-2,13,TRBV7-8,CASSLVRVAGYTF
TRBJ1-6,14,TRBV2,CASRGQGLDSPLHF
TRBJ2-1,15,TRBV12-3/TRBV12-4,CASTNRGGGYNEQFF
TRBJ1-6,17,TRBV10-3,CAISEEWVSSYNSPLHF
TRBJ2-2,18,TRBV7-6,CASSLRWEMLANTGELFF
TRBJ2-2,17,TRBV5-1,CASSLTVNGAGTGELFF
TRBJ1-3,16,TRBV12-3/TRBV12-4,CASSRVEGRSGNTIYF
TRBJ2-1,13,TRBV2,CASTYGVDNEQFF
TRBJ2-2,15,TRBV12-3/TRBV12-4,CASSLIGRGAGELFF
TRBJ2-5,17,TRBV15,CATSRPPGQSTKETQYF
TRBJ2-7,12,TRBV20-1,CSARVDRDEQYF
TRBJ2-1,14,TRBV12-3/TRBV12-4,CASRKGGRDNEQFF
TRBJ2-4,14,TRBV5-1,CASSRDPSKNIQYF
TRBJ1-1,15,TRBV7-2,CASSLVGLGAAEAFF
TRBJ1-2,13,TRBV12-3/TRBV12-4,CASSTRDAHGYTF
TRBJ2-7,13,TRBV20-1,CSARQVWAGEQYF
TRBJ1-2,15,TRBV21-1,CASSEVDRGNYGYTF
TRBJ2-2,15,TRBV12-3/TRBV12-4,CASRPTGGVPGELFF
TRBJ2-4,16,TRBV20-1,CSARIVSGGFQNIQYF
TRBJ1-4,15,TRBV5-5,CASSLGPGVNEKLFF
TRBJ2-5,12,TRBV30,CAGSSGRETQYF
TRBJ2-5,15,TRBV7-3,CASSPRSGYQETQYF
TRBJ1-4,15,TRBV6-1,CASSPRQTEEEKLFF
TRBJ1-6,16,TRBV20-1,CSAPTAGIRYNSPLHF
TRBJ2-3,13,TRBV25-1,CASSEGLQGTQYF
TRBJ2-3,14,TRBV20-1,CSAKAGPSTDTQYF
TRBJ1-4,11,TRBV20-1,CSASTRGRLFF
TRBJ1-5,15,TRBV5-1,CASSLGTGHNQPQHF
TRBJ1-5,13,TRBV12-3/TRBV12-4,CASSPGGFQPQHF
TRBJ2-7,14,TRBV20-1,CSARGAASSYEQYF
TRBJ1-4,14,TRBV5-1,CASSLGQPNEKLFF
TRBJ2-1,18,TRBV3-1,CASSHTRRPLAIYNEQFF